This T cell receptor (beta chain) was captured by sequencing in a study of spatial heterogeneity in lung cancer. This CDR3 comprises 13 residues. The germline gives CDR1 SQVTM, CDR2 ANQGSEA. V shed 1 base and J 4 bases; nucleotides not matched to a gene: 3. Time point described: sample taken at primary tumor resection. This clonotype occurred many times. TCRdb itself ran the 5' RACE reads through MiXCR, one entry per CDR3 protein. The table records more than 20,000 distinct CDR3 sequences, over 5.5% of them present only once. This chain links TRBV29-1 with TRBJ1-1; 7 positions match TRBD1. The specimen comprised PBMCs, sampled at surgery. The receptor was derived from a male donor with early-stage non-small cell lung cancer. This CDR3 is CSVEGQGLTEAFF. In DNA, the CDR3 is TGCAGCGTTGAAGGACAGGGTCTCACTGAAGCTTTCTTT.